Presented here are 23 T cell receptor beta chains from one specimen sequenced in a study of blood T cell repertoires in COVID-19. TCRdb keeps only in-frame clones here, not all; method: immunoSEQ multiplex PCR. The data show 210,000 or so clones, with about 90% seen just once and 1.9% held by the top ten. The sample comprised peripheral blood. All receptors derive from a man aged 40-50 years with active or convalescent COVID-19.

The genes are TRBV3-1 (or the pseudogene TRBV3-2) and TRBJ1-5, with 7 bases identical to TRBD1. V lost 6 bases and J lost 7; bases outside the gene matches: 12. The CDR3 has 15 residues. Germline V gene lookup returns CDR1 LGHDT and CDR2 YNNKEL (reference sequence). DNA for the CDR3: TGTGCCAGCAGATCTGACAGGGAGGTTTGGCAGCCCCAGCATTTT. Its translation: CASRSDREVWQPQHF.

The chain employs TRBV7-9 and TRBJ1-1; D unclear. Germline V CDR1 and CDR2: SEHNR, FQNEAQ (reference sequence). This CDR3 region has 11 residues. Trimming shortened V by 4 bases and J by 6 bases, and 6 bases separated the two germline ends. The CDR3 DNA sequence: TGTGCCAGCAGCTCTTCGTCTGAAGCTTTCTTT. Residues: CASSSSSEAFF.

This clone appeared a single time. The CDR3 loop reads CASSHSTDSNTEAFF. The CDR3 region has the DNA TGTGCCAGCAGCCATTCGACAGACTCTAACACTGAAGCTTTCTTT. V and J are TRBV3-1 (or the pseudogene TRBV3-2) and TRBJ1-1; tentative D call: TRBD1 (5 bases). Trimming left V 3 bases short and J 2 bases short, with 13 bases between. CDR1 is LGHDT and CDR2 is YNNKEL in the germline V gene (reference sequence). The CDR3 length is 15 residues.

The rearrangement joins TRBV25-1 to TRBJ1-2, with D perhaps TRBD1 (5 bases). V dropped 7 bases and J dropped 8 bases, with 11 bases sitting between them. The CDR3 spans 11 residues. The germline V gene has CDR1 MGHDK and CDR2 SYGVNS. CDR3 sequence reads: CASKDIFGYTF. Written as DNA, the CDR3 is TGTGCCAGCAAGGACATCTTCGGCTACACCTTC.

The rearrangement uses TRBV20-1 and TRBJ1-4, with D hard to call. With 3 bases removed from V and 5 bases from J, the gap between germline ends came to 13 bases. CDR3 length: 14 amino acids. Germline V gene sequence: CDR1 DFQATT, CDR2 SNEGSKA (reference sequence). CDR3 nucleotide sequence: TGCAGTGCTAGTACAGATAGTATAAATGAAAAACTGTTTTTT. Translation: CSASTDSINEKLFF.

The chain employs TRBV19 and TRBJ1-6; possibly TRBD1 for D (6 bases). The germline gives CDR1 LNHDA, CDR2 SQIVND (reference sequence). The length of the CDR3 is 13 residues. V lost 4 bases to trimming and J lost 7 bases, with 8 bases between them. The CDR3 is CASSTRGNSPLHF. CDR3 in DNA: TGTGCCAGTAGTACCAGGGGAAATTCACCCCTCCACTTT. The complete variable domain, with remaining parts taken from reference TRBV19 and TRBJ1-6, reads DGGITQSPKYLFRKEGQNVTLSCEQNLNHDAMYWYRQDPGQGLRLIYYSQIVNDFQKGDIAEGYSVSREKKESFPLTVTSAQKNPTAFYLCASSTRGNSPLHFGNGTRLTVT.

The chain uses TRBV5-6 and TRBJ2-5; TRBD1 matches at 7 bases. V lost 0 bases, J lost 3 bases, and 2 bases stayed unmatched. The CDR3 covers 14 residues. Germline CDR1 reads SGHDT; CDR2 reads YYEEEE. The CDR3 nucleotides read TGTGCCAGCAGCTTGGCCGGGACAGAAGAGACCCAGTACTTC. Translating gives CASSLAGTEETQYF.

The chain employs TRBV7-3 and TRBJ2-6; 7 bases are shared with TRBD1. CDR3 length equals 18 residues. Germline lookup yields CDR1 SGHTA and CDR2 FQGTGA. V lost 0 bases, J lost 0 bases, and 5 bases stayed unmatched. CDR3 sequence: CASSLTDRAHSGANVLTF. The CDR3 DNA sequence: TGTGCCAGCAGCTTAACTGACAGGGCCCACTCTGGGGCCAACGTCCTGACTTTC. The whole variable domain, remainder taken from reference TRBV7-3 and TRBJ2-6, is GAGVSQTPSNKVTEKGKYVELRCDPISGHTALYWYRQSLGQGPEFLIYFQGTGAADDSGLPNDRFFAVRPEGSVSTLKIQRTERGDSAVYLCASSLTDRAHSGANVLTFGAGSRLTVL.

This chain uses TRBV3-1 (or the pseudogene TRBV3-2) with TRBJ1-1; maybe TRBD1 (6 bases). The CDR3 consists of 15 residues. V lost 5 bases to trimming and J lost 0 bases, with 13 bases between them. In germline, CDR1 is LGHDT, CDR2 YNNKEL (reference sequence). CDR3 nucleotides: TGTGCCAGCAGCGCCAGACAGGTATTGAACACTGAAGCTTTCTTT. Its translation is CASSARQVLNTEAFF.

The rearrangement joins TRBV5-5 to TRBJ2-6, with D tentatively TRBD1 (5 bases). In germline, CDR1 is SGHKS, CDR2 YYEKEE (reference sequence). The CDR3 extends over 18 amino acids. Trimming cost V 0 bases and J 0 bases, with 13 bases left between them. The CDR3 is CASSLGARALSGANVLTF. The CDR3 nucleotides read TGTGCCAGCAGCTTGGGGGCCAGGGCGCTCTCTGGGGCCAACGTCCTGACTTTC.

The genes are TRBV4-1 and TRBJ1-1; 9 bases align to TRBD1. Trimming cost V 4 bases and J 3 bases; bases outside gene matches: 6. CDR3 length: 15 amino acids. Germline values: CDR1 MGHRA, CDR2 YSYEKL. In DNA form, the CDR3 reads TGCGCCAGCAGCCGGCAACAGGGGGCGGACACTGAAGCTTTCTTT. Residues: CASSRQQGADTEAFF.

The V gene is TRBV5-1, the J gene TRBJ1-3; no reliable D call. V was pared by 1 base and J by 5 bases, with 10 bases between. The CDR3 has 14 residues. Germline-derived CDR1 and CDR2 are SGHRS and YFSETQ. CDR3 region: CASSLSSGRNTIYF. The CDR3, as DNA: TGCGCCAGCAGCTTGAGTTCAGGAAGAAACACCATATATTTT.

The chain has TRBV11-2 and TRBJ1-2, with 9 nucleotides matching TRBD1. The CDR3 loop spans 13 amino acids. V lost 5 bases and J lost 7; bases outside the gene matches: 5. The germline V gene has CDR1 SGHAT and CDR2 FQNNGV. In DNA, the CDR3 is TGTGCCAGCAGCCCGCCGGGACAGGGTGGCTACACCTTC. Amino acid sequence: CASSPPGQGGYTF.

V and J are TRBV6-5 and TRBJ1-5; perhaps TRBD1 as D (5 bases). The CDR3 has 14 amino acids. Germline lookup yields CDR1 MNHEY and CDR2 SVGAGI. Between the trimmed V and J ends, which lost 2 bases and 6 bases, there was a span of 11 bases. The CDR3 reads CASSYVQGRQPQHF. The CDR3 coding sequence is TGTGCCAGCAGTTACGTCCAGGGTCGTCAGCCCCAGCATTTT.

This clone was seen just once. The chain uses TRBV5-1 and TRBJ1-5; D call uncertain. This CDR3 has 14 residues. The V and J ends lost 2 bases and 3 bases respectively, with 9 bases between them. In germline, CDR1 is SGHRS, CDR2 YFSETQ. The CDR3 region is CASSFEGTNQPQHF. DNA of the CDR3: TGCGCCAGCAGCTTTGAGGGAACCAATCAGCCCCAGCATTTT.

This clone has only a few counts. The chain combines TRBV19 with TRBJ2-2, with 12 bases identical to TRBD2. Germline V gene sequence: CDR1 LNHDA, CDR2 SQIVND (reference sequence). J gave up 6 bases and V 6 bases, and 17 bases lay outside the gene matches. The CDR3 runs 19 residues. The CDR3 loop reads CASRTGTPGLAGLAGELFF. The CDR3 DNA reads TGTGCCAGTAGAACCGGGACACCCGGACTAGCGGGACTCGCCGGGGAGCTGTTTTTT.

This clone occurred once. The chain uses TRBV29-1 and TRBJ2-5, with D unresolved. Trimming cost V 4 bases and J 0 bases, with 6 bases left between them. Germline loops: CDR1 SQVTM, CDR2 ANQGSEA. This CDR3 is 12 amino acids long. In DNA form, the CDR3 reads TGCAGCGTTGGGGCGTACCAAGAGACCCAGTACTTC. It translates to CSVGAYQETQYF.

The chain's CDR3 is CASSRDRTSSYGYTF. The DNA of the CDR3 is TGTGCCAGCAGTCGTGACAGGACCTCCTCCTATGGCTACACCTTC. The genes are TRBV2 and TRBJ1-2; a weak D match, TRBD1 (6 bases). The CDR3 has 15 amino acids. The germline gives CDR1 SNHLY, CDR2 FYNNEI. V was trimmed by 5 bases and J by 4 bases, leaving 17 bases between them.

The chain couples TRBV9 to TRBJ1-1; D may be TRBD1 (5 bases). The CDR3 is 15 amino acids. V was clipped by 0 bases and J by 4 bases, with 13 bases between them. CDR1 and CDR2 (germline): SGDLS, YYNGEE. CDR3 coding DNA: TGTGCCAGCAGCGTAGTTCAGGGATCGTCCACTGAAGCTTTCTTT. Translated, it gives CASSVVQGSSTEAFF. Filled out from reference TRBV9 and TRBJ1-1, the complete variable domain reads DSGVTQTPKHLITATGQRVTLRCSPRSGDLSVYWYQQSLDQGLQFLIQYYNGEERAKGNILERFSAQQFPDLHSELNLSSLELGDSALYFCASSVVQGSSTEAFFGQGTRLTVV.

This clone was recorded only once. The chain's CDR3 is CASGKHRGGETQYF. The DNA of the CDR3 is TGCGCCAGCGGAAAGCACAGGGGTGGGGAGACCCAGTACTTC. The chain combines TRBV4-1 with TRBJ2-5, with 7 nucleotides matching TRBD1. Looked up from germline, CDR1 is MGHRA and CDR2 is YSYEKL. This CDR3 region has 14 residues. Unmatched junction bases numbered 11, after V lost 8 bases and J lost 5 bases.

The chain carries TRBV9 and TRBJ2-3; D is possibly TRBD2 (6 bases). The CDR3 is made up of 15 amino acids. Between the trimmed V and J ends, which lost 0 bases and 2 bases, there was a span of 10 bases. The V gene's germline CDR1 is SGDLS and CDR2 YYNGEE. CDR3 sequence reads: CASSVVAGPTDTQYF. The CDR3 bases are TGTGCCAGCAGCGTAGTCGCGGGACCCACAGATACGCAGTATTTT. The whole variable domain, filled in from reference TRBV9 and TRBJ2-3, reads DSGVTQTPKHLITATGQRVTLRCSPRSGDLSVYWYQQSLDQGLQFLIQYYNGEERAKGNILERFSAQQFPDLHSELNLSSLELGDSALYFCASSVVAGPTDTQYFGPGTRLTVL.

The chain employs TRBV4-1 and TRBJ1-1, with 7 nucleotides matching TRBD1. This CDR3 spans 17 amino acids. The trim removed 5 bases at V and 0 bases at J, leaving 12 bases unmatched. Germline V gene lookup returns CDR1 MGHRA and CDR2 YSYEKL. The CDR3 DNA is TGCGCCAGCAGCTTTTTTTCTCGGGACAGCATGAACACTGAAGCTTTCTTT. This codes for CASSFFSRDSMNTEAFF.

The chain uses TRBV5-5 and TRBJ1-5, with D possibly TRBD1 on 5 matching bases. Germline V gives CDR1 SGHKS, CDR2 YYEKEE (reference sequence). Trimming stripped 2 bases from V and 0 bases from J, with 9 bases between. The CDR3 contains 15 residues. The CDR3 region is CASSFGGVSNQPQHF. Here the CDR3 DNA reads TGTGCCAGCAGCTTTGGAGGGGTTAGCAATCAGCCCCAGCATTTT.